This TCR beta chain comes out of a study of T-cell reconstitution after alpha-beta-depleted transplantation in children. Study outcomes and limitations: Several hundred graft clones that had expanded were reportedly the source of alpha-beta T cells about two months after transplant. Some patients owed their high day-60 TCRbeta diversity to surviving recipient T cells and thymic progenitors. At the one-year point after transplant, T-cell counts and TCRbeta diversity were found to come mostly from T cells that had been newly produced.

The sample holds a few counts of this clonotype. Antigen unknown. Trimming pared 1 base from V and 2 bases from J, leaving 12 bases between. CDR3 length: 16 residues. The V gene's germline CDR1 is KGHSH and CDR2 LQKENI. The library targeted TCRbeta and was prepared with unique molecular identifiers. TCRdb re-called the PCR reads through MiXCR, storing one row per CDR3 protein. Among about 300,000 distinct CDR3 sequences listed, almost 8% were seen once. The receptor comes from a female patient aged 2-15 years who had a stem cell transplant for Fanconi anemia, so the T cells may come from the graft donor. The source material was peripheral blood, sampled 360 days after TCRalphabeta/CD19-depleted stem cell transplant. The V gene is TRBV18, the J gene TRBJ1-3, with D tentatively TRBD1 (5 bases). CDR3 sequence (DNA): TGTGCCAGCTCACCACAAAACAGGTTTACTGGAAACACCATATATTTT. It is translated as CASSPQNRFTGNTIYF. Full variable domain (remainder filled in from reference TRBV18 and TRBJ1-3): NAGVMQNPRHLVRRRGQEARLRCSPMKGHSHVYWYRQLPEEGLKFMVYLQKENIIDESGMPKERFSAEFPKEGPSILRIQQVVRGDSAAYFCASSPQNRFTGNTIYFGEGSWLTVV.